Below, 2 T cell receptor beta chains from the same sample are listed, as sequenced in a study of STAT5B mutations in CD4+ large granular lymphocyte leukemia. Sequencing used immunoSEQ multiplex PCR; TCRdb keeps in-frame clones, though not all of them. The data show 20,000 to 25,000 clones, about four fifths seen once. The sequencing sample was made of CD4+ T cells from blood buffy coats. These receptors all stem from a human donor in good health.

The chain recombines TRBV30 with TRBJ2-3, with TRBD2 matching 8 bases. The V gene end was trimmed by 3 bases and the J gene end by 3 bases; junction bases not matched to a gene: 8. The germline V gene encodes CDR1 GTSNPN and CDR2 SVGIG (reference sequence). CDR3 length equals 15 residues. The CDR3 protein is CAWRAGTRLTDTQYF. Written as DNA, the CDR3 is TGTGCCTGGAGGGCCGGGACTAGACTGACAGATACGCAGTATTTT.

The J gene is TRBJ2-4, the V gene TRBV10-1, with D possibly TRBD2 on 6 matching bases. This CDR3 has 15 residues. Germline CDR1 WNHNN, CDR2 SYGVQD (reference sequence). The V gene lost 3 bases and the J gene lost 1 base, with 10 bases spanning the gap. The CDR3 sequence is CASSDGGGAKNIQYF. The DNA for the CDR3 is TGCGCCAGCAGTGACGGCGGAGGGGCCAAAAACATTCAGTACTTC.